The 10 T cell receptor beta chains below were found in one sample sequenced in a study of T cells after somatic rescue of genetic block. TCRdb keeps only in-frame clones here, not all; method: immunoSEQ multiplex PCR. The data hold about 63,000 clones, with about 92% observed a single time. The sample taken for sequencing was peripheral blood mononuclear cells (PBMCs). These receptors all stem from a man between 35 and 55 years old.

The chain links TRBV19 to TRBJ2-1; D gene uncertain. V was cut by 5 bases and J by 8 bases, with 7 bases left in between. Germline V gene lookup returns CDR1 LNHDA and CDR2 SQIVND (reference sequence). The CDR3 covers 11 residues. The CDR3 sequence is CASSHTDEQFF. CDR3 sequence (DNA): TGTGCCAGTAGTCATACGGATGAGCAGTTCTTC.

The rearrangement links TRBV21-1 to TRBJ2-7; the table's TRBD2 call for D was not verified on the DNA. TRBV21-1 is a pseudogene segment. The CDR3 has 16 amino acids. The CDR3 region is CASSIMGGSGTYEQYF. The CDR3 coding sequence is TGTGCCAGCAGCATTATGGGCGGGAGTGGCACCTACGAGCAGTACTTC.

This chain joins TRBV6-5 and TRBJ2-1, with 8 bases aligning to TRBD1. V gave up 6 bases and J gave up 7 bases; unmatched junction bases: 8. From germline, CDR1 is MNHEY and CDR2 SVGAGI. This CDR3 spans 14 amino acids. The CDR3 spells CASRVDRVRNEQFF. CDR3 DNA: TGTGCCAGCAGAGTGGACAGGGTTCGGAATGAGCAGTTCTTC.

The rearrangement links TRBV7-8 to TRBJ2-1; 8 bases line up with TRBD1. CDR1 and CDR2 (germline): SGHVS, FQNEAQ. The CDR3 spans 15 residues. J was trimmed by 8 bases and V by 5 bases; bases with no gene match: 11. The CDR3 coding sequence is TGTGCCAGCAGCGACGGACAGGGAGCCTTACATGAGCAGTTCTTC. Its translation: CASSDGQGALHEQFF.

The chain combines TRBV4-2 with TRBJ1-2; TRBD1 is a possible D gene (6 bases). V lost 0 bases and J 8 bases, leaving 13 bases between the germline ends. Germline-derived CDR1 and CDR2 are LGHNA and YNFKEQ. The CDR3 consists of 14 residues. In nucleotides, the CDR3 is TGTGCCAGCAGCCAAGATCCACAGGGCGACGGCTACACCTTC. Protein: CASSQDPQGDGYTF.

The chain has TRBV6-5 and TRBJ2-6; D is undetermined. The CDR3 totals 13 residues. Trimming took 7 bases from V and 0 from J, leaving 4 bases between them. Looked up from germline, CDR1 is MNHEY and CDR2 is SVGAGI. As DNA, the CDR3 is TGTGCCAGCATTGTCTCTGGGGCCAACGTCCTGACTTTC. It specifies CASIVSGANVLTF.

The rearrangement joins TRBV15 to TRBJ1-5; 7 nucleotides line up with TRBD1. J was trimmed by 3 bases and V by 5 bases; bases with no gene match: 7. The germline V gene encodes CDR1 LNHNV and CDR2 YYDKDF (reference sequence). CDR3 size: 15 residues. CDR3 loop: CATSLTGDPNQPQHF. The CDR3 DNA sequence: TGTGCCACCAGCCTTACAGGGGATCCCAATCAGCCCCAGCATTTT.

The chain has TRBV7-8 and TRBJ2-5, with D possibly matching TRBD2 (6 bases). Per germline, CDR1 SGHVS and CDR2 FQNEAQ. V was cut by 8 bases and J by 5 bases, with 27 bases left in between. This CDR3 spans 17 amino acids. The CDR3 DNA reads as TGTGCCAGCCAATACAAATTACTAGCCCAAGAGGGGGAGACCCAGTACTTC. It encodes CASQYKLLAQEGETQYF.

V usage is TRBV4-1 and J usage is TRBJ2-5; 9 bases align to TRBD1. Germline V gives CDR1 MGHRA, CDR2 YSYEKL. V trimming: 4 bases; J trimming: 9 bases; junction bases outside the gene matches: 9. This CDR3 has 14 amino acids. The CDR3 coding sequence is TGCGCCAGCAGCCCAGCTGGGACAGGGCAGTCCCAGTACTTC. Translation gives CASSPAGTGQSQYF.

This chain links TRBV10-3 with TRBJ2-5, with D perhaps assigned TRBD1 or TRBD2 (5 bases each). This CDR3 spans 13 amino acids. V lost 7 bases and J lost 11, with 20 bases in between. Germline values: CDR1 ENHRY, CDR2 SYGVKD. CDR3 in amino acids: CAIMQGPMGEQYF. The CDR3 DNA reads as TGTGCCATCATGCAGGGCCCCATGGGGGAGCAGTACTTC.